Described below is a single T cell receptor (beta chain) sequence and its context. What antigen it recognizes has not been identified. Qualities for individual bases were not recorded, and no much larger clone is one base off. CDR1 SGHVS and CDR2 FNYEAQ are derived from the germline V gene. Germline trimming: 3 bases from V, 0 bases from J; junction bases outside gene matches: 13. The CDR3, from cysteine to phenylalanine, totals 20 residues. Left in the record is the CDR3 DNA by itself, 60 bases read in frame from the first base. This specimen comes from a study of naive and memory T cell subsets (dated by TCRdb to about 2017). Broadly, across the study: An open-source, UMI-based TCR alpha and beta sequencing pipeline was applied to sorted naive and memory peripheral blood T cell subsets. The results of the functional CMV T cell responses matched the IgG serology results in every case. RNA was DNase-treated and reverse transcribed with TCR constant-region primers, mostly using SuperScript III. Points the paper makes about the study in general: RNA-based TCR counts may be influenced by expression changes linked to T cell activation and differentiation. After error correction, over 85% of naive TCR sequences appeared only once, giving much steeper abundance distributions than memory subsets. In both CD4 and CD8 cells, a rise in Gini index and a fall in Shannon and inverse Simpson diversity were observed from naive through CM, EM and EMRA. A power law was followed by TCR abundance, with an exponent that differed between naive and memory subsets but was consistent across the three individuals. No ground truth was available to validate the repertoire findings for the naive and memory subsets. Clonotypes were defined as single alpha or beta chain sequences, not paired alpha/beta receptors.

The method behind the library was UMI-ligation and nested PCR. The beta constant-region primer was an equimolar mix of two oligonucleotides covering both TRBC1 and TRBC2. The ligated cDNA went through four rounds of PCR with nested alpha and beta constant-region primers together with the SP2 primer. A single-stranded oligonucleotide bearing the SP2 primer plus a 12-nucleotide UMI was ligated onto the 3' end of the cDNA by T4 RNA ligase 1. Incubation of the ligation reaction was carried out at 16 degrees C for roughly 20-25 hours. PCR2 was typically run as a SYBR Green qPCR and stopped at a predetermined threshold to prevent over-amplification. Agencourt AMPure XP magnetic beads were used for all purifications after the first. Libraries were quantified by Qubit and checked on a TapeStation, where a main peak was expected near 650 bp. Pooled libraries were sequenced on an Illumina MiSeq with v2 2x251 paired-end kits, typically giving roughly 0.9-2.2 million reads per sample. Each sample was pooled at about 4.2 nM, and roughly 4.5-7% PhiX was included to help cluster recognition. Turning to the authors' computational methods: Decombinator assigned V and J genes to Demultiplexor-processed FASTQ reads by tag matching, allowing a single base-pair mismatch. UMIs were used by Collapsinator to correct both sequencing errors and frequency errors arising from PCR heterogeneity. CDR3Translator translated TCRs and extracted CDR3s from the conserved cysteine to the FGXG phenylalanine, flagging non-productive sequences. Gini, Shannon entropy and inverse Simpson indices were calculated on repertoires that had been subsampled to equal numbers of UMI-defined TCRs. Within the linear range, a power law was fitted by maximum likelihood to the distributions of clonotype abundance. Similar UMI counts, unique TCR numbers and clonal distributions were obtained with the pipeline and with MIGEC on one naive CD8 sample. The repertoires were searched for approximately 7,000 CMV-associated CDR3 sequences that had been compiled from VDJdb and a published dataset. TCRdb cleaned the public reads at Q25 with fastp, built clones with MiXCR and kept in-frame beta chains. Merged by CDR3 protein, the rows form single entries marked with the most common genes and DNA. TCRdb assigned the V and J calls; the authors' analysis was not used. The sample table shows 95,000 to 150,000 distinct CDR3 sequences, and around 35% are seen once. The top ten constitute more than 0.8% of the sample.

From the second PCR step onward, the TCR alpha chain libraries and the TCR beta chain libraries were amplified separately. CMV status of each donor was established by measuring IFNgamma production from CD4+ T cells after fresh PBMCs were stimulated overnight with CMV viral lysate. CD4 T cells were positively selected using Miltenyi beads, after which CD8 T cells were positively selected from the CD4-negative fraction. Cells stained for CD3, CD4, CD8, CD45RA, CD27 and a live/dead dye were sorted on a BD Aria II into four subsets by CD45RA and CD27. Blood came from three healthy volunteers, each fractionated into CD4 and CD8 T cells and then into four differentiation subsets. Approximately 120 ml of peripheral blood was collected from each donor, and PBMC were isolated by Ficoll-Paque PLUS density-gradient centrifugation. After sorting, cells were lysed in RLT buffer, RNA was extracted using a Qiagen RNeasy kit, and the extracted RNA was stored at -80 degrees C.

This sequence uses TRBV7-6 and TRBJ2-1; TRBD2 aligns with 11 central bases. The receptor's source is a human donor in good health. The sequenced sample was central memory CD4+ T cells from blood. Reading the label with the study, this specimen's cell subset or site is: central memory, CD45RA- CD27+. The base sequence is TGTGCCAGCAGCTTCCCTCTGGGACTAGCGGAAGGAAGCTCCTACAATGAGCAGTTCTTC. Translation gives CASSFPLGLAEGSSYNEQFF. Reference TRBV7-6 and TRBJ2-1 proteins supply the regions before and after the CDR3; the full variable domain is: GAGVSQSPRYKVTKRGQDVALRCDPISGHVSLYWYRQALGQGPEFLTYFNYEAQQDKSGLPNDRFSAERPEGSISTLTIQRTEQRDSAMYRCASSFPLGLAEGSSYNEQFFGPGTRLTVL.